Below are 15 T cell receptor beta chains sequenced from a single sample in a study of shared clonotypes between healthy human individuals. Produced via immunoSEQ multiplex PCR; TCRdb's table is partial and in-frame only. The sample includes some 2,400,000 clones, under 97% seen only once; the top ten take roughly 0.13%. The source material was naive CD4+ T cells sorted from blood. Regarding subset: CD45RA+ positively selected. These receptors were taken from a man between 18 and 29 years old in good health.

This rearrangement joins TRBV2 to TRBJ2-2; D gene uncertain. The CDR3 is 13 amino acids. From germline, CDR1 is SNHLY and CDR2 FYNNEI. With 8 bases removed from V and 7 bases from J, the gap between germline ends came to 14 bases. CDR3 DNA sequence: TGTGCCAGCGGAAATCAAGGGAACGGGGAGCTGTTTTTT. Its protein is CASGNQGNGELFF.

In nucleotides, the CDR3 is TGTGCCAGCAGCATTCTGGACAGGGCGAAGACCCAGTACTTC. Translated: CASSILDRAKTQYF. This rearrangement joins TRBV5-4 to TRBJ2-5; 8 nucleotides line up with TRBD1. The CDR3 is 14 residues long. Losses at the gene ends were 4 bases for V and 6 bases for J; bases not matched to a gene: 8. Germline V gene data show CDR1 as SGHNT and CDR2 as YYREEE (reference sequence).

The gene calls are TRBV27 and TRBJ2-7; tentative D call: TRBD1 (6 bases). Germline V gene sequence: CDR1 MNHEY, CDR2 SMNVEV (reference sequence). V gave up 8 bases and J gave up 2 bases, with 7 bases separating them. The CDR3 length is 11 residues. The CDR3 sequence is CASYRAYEQYF. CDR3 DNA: TGTGCCAGCTACAGGGCCTACGAGCAGTACTTC.

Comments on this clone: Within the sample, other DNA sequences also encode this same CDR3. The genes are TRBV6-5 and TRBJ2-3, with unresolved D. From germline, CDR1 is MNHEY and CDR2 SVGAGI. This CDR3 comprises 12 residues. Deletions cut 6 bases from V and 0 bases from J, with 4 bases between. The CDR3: CASSRSTDTQYF. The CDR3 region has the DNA TGTGCCAGCAGCCGCAGCACAGATACGCAGTATTTT.

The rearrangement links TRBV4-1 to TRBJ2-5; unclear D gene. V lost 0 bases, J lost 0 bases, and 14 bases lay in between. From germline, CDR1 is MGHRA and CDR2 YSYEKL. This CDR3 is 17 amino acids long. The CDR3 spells CASSQDPPGDYQETQYF. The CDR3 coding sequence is TGCGCCAGCAGCCAAGATCCCCCTGGGGATTACCAAGAGACCCAGTACTTC.

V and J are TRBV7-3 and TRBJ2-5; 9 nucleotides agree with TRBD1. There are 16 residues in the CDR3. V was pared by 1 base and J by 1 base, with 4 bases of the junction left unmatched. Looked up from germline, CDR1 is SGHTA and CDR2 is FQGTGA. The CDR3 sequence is CASSLRGQGTQETQYF. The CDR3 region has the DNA TGTGCCAGCAGCTTAAGGGGACAGGGTACCCAAGAGACCCAGTACTTC.

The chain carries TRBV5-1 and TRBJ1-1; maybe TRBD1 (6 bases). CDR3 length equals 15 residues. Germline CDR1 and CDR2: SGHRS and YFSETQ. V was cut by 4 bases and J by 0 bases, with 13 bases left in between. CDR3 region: CASSKGQLMNTEAFF. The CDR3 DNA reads TGCGCCAGCAGCAAAGGACAGCTCATGAACACTGAAGCTTTCTTT. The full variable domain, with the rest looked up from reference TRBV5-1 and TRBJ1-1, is KAGVTQTPRYLIKTRGQQVTLSCSPISGHRSVSWYQQTPGQGLQFLFEYFSETQRNKGNFPGRFSGRQFSNSRSEMNVSTLELGDSALYLCASSKGQLMNTEAFFGQGTRLTVV.

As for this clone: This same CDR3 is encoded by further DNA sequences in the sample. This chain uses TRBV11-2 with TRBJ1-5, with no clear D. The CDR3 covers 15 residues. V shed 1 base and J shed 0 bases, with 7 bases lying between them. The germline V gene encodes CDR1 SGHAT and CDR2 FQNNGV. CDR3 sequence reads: CASSLGEYSNQPQHF. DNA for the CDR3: TGTGCCAGCAGCTTAGGAGAATATAGCAATCAGCCCCAGCATTTT.

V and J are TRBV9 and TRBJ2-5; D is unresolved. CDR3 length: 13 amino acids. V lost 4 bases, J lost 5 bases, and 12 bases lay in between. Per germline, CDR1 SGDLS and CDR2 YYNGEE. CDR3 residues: CASSPRSDETQYF. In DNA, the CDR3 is TGTGCCAGCAGCCCTAGAAGTGATGAGACCCAGTACTTC.

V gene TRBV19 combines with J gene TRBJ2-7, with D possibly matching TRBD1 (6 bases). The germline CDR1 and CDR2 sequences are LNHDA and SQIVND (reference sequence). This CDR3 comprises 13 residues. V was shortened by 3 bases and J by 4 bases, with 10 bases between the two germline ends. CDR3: CASSMWGPYEQYF. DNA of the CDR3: TGTGCCAGTAGTATGTGGGGGCCATACGAGCAGTACTTC.

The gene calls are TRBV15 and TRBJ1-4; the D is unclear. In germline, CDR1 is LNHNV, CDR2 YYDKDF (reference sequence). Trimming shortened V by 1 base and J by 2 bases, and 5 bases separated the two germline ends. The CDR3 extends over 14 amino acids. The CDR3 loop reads CATSRGSTNEKLFF. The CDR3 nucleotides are TGTGCCACCAGCAGAGGCTCGACTAATGAAAAACTGTTTTTT. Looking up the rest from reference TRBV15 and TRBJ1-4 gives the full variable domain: DAMVIQNPRYQVTQFGKPVTLSCSQTLNHNVMYWYQQKSSQAPKLLFHYYDKDFNNEADTPDNFQSRRPNTSFCFLDIRSPGLGDTAMYLCATSRGSTNEKLFFGSGTQLSVL.

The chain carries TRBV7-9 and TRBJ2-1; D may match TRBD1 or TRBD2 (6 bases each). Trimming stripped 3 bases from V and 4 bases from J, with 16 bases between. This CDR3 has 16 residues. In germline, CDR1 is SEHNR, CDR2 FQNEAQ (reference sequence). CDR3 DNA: TGTGCCAGCAGCTTGGATAGCGGAGGGGGATACAATGAGCAGTTCTTC. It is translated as CASSLDSGGGYNEQFF.

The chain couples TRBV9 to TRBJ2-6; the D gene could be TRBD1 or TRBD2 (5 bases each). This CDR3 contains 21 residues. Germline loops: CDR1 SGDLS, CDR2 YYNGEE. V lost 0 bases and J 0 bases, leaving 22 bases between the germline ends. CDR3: CASSVATETRGANSGANVLTF. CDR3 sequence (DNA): TGTGCCAGCAGCGTAGCTACGGAGACGAGGGGCGCCAACTCTGGGGCCAACGTCCTGACTTTC.

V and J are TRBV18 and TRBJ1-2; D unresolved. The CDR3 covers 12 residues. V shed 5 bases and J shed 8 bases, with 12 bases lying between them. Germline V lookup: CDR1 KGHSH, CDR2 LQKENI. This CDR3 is CASSSREGGYTF. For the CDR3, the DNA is TGTGCCAGCTCATCTAGGGAGGGAGGCTACACCTTC.

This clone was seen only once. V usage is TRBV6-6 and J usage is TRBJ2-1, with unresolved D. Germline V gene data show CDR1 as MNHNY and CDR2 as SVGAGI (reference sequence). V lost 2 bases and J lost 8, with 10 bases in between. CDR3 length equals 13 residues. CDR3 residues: CASSYVLGYEQFF. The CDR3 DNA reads TGTGCCAGCAGTTACGTATTAGGCTATGAGCAGTTCTTC.